The 29 T cell receptor beta chains given below trace back to one sample, sequenced in a study of blood T cell repertoires in COVID-19. Some clones are missing from TCRdb's copy, which holds only in-frame ones; the method was immunoSEQ multiplex PCR. The sample includes roughly 190,000 clones, approximately 90% of them seen just once. The specimen sequenced was PBMCs or T cells enriched from blood (not recorded which). These receptors were taken from a woman between 40 and 50 years old in a cohort exposed to, infected with or recovered from COVID-19 (not recorded which).

The chain carries TRBV28 and TRBJ1-1, with D perhaps TRBD1 (5 bases). Per the germline V gene, CDR1 is MDHEN and CDR2 is SYDVKM. V lost 7 bases and J lost 0, with 15 bases in between. The CDR3 consists of 15 residues. CDR3 DNA: TGTGCCAGCAATAGGGGAGGCGATATGAACACTGAAGCTTTCTTT. This translates into CASNRGGDMNTEAFF.

The genes are TRBV5-6 and TRBJ2-5; 9 bases are shared with TRBD2. V lost 4 bases, J lost 5 bases, and 15 bases stayed unmatched. CDR1 and CDR2 from the germline V gene are SGHDT and YYEEEE. CDR3 length equals 17 residues. Here the CDR3 reads CASSDGPATSGSETQYF. CDR3 DNA: TGTGCCAGCAGCGACGGTCCCGCTACTAGCGGGTCTGAGACCCAGTACTTC.

The chain recombines TRBV27 with TRBJ1-4; D possibly corresponds to TRBD1 (5 bases). This CDR3 has 13 amino acids. V lost 8 bases, J lost 8 bases, and 15 bases lay in between. Germline assignment: CDR1 MNHEY and CDR2 SMNVEV (reference sequence). The CDR3 is CASLGGEEEKLFF. The CDR3, as DNA: TGTGCCAGCCTGGGGGGGGAGGAAGAAAAACTGTTTTTT.

The rearrangement joins TRBV29-1 to TRBJ2-1; 12 bases match TRBD2. V lost 3 bases to trimming and J lost 9 bases; unmatched junction nucleotides: 9. In germline, CDR1 is SQVTM, CDR2 ANQGSEA. The CDR3 totals 15 residues. The CDR3 reads CSVEGGLAGGPEQFF. In DNA form, the CDR3 reads TGCAGCGTTGAGGGGGGGCTAGCGGGAGGGCCTGAGCAGTTCTTC.

The chain links TRBV24-1 to TRBJ1-2; D might be TRBD1 (5 bases). The V gene lost 4 bases and the J gene lost 8 bases, with 22 bases spanning the gap. This CDR3 is 16 amino acids long. Germline values: CDR1 KGHDR, CDR2 SFDVKD. CDR3 in DNA: TGTGCCACCAGTGACCCCGAGGAACCAGGGACTATGGGCTACACCTTC. Translation gives CATSDPEEPGTMGYTF.

The chain carries TRBV11-2 and TRBJ2-3, with 8 bases aligning to TRBD2. From germline, CDR1 is SGHAT and CDR2 FQNNGV. The CDR3 extends over 17 amino acids. After removal of 4 bases from V and 1 base from J, the junction contained 10 bases not matched to a gene. The CDR3 nucleotides are TGTGCCAGCAGCTGGGGCGGGGGGCGGAGGGGCACAGATACGCAGTATTTT. Its protein is CASSWGGGRRGTDTQYF.

The table lists this clone with a count of one. J is TRBJ2-1 and V is TRBV9; D is perhaps TRBD1 (5 bases). V was shortened by 2 bases and J by 1 base, with 13 bases between the two germline ends. From germline, CDR1 is SGDLS and CDR2 YYNGEE. The CDR3 runs to 16 residues. CDR3 nucleotides: TGTGCCAGCAGCGTCCATCGACAGAGTTCCTACAATGAGCAGTTCTTC. It is translated as CASSVHRQSSYNEQFF.

This chain connects TRBV11-2 to TRBJ1-2, with D tentatively TRBD1 (6 bases). The CDR3 contains 13 residues. Germline CDR1 SGHAT, CDR2 FQNNGV. The V and J ends lost 1 base and 8 bases respectively, with 11 bases between them. CDR3 sequence (DNA): TGTGCCAGCAGCTTAGGGCAGGGGCAGGGCTACACCTTC. Amino acids: CASSLGQGQGYTF.

V and J are TRBV10-3 and TRBJ1-2; tentatively, D is TRBD1 (5 bases). This CDR3 region has 13 residues. Trimming stripped 10 bases from V and 5 bases from J, with 17 bases between. CDR1 is ENHRY, CDR2 SYGVKD, per germline. CDR3 DNA: TGTGCCACCTTGGACACGAAGCGATATGGCTACACCTTC. Translating it yields CATLDTKRYGYTF.

This clone was found once. The CDR3 loop is CASRPGQMNTEAFF. The CDR3 DNA follows: TGTGCCAGCAGACCCGGACAGATGAACACTGAAGCTTTCTTT. V usage is TRBV11-2 and J usage is TRBJ1-1; possible D gene TRBD1, 6 bases. The CDR3 has 14 residues. The V and J ends lost 6 bases and 0 bases respectively, with 11 bases between them. CDR1 and CDR2 (germline): SGHAT, FQNNGV.

V is TRBV10-3 and J is TRBJ1-4; tentative D call: TRBD1 (6 bases). The CDR3 is 14 residues long. V shed 2 bases and J shed 7 bases, with 11 bases lying between them. Germline loops: CDR1 ENHRY, CDR2 SYGVKD. The CDR3 sequence is CAISEAGGGEKLFF. CDR3 sequence (DNA): TGTGCCATCAGTGAGGCGGGGGGCGGTGAAAAACTGTTTTTT.

This chain links TRBV4-2 with TRBJ2-3, with TRBD1 matching 11 bases. CDR1 LGHNA and CDR2 YNFKEQ come from the germline V gene. The CDR3 sequence is 17 residues long. Unmatched junction bases numbered 12, after V lost 4 bases and J lost 6 bases. The DNA for the CDR3 is TGTGCCAGCAGCCCGTTCGGGACAGGGGGAATGTCGGATACGCAGTATTTT. It encodes CASSPFGTGGMSDTQYF.

The J gene is TRBJ2-3, the V gene TRBV5-1, with D possibly being TRBD1 (5 bases). V gave up 0 bases and J gave up 4 bases, with 15 bases separating them. Germline V CDR1 and CDR2: SGHRS, YFSETQ. This CDR3 contains 16 residues. The CDR3 protein is CASSLADSLGSDTQYF. For the CDR3, the DNA is TGCGCCAGCAGCTTGGCCGACAGCCTAGGGTCAGATACGCAGTATTTT.

This clone showed up just once. The chain carries TRBV7-9 and TRBJ1-6; D is undetermined. The CDR3 totals 15 residues. V was trimmed by 1 base and J by 1 base, leaving 5 bases between them. Per the germline V gene, CDR1 is SEHNR and CDR2 is FQNEAQ (reference sequence). The CDR3 DNA reads TGTGCCAGCAGCTTAGGGAGGTCCTATAATTCACCCCTCCACTTT. Protein sequence: CASSLGRSYNSPLHF. Variable domain in full (rest from reference TRBV7-9 and TRBJ1-6): DTGVSQNPRHKITKRGQNVTFRCDPISEHNRLYWYRQTLGQGPEFLTYFQNEAQLEKSRLLSDRFSAERPKGSFSTLEIQRTEQGDSAMYLCASSLGRSYNSPLHFGNGTRLTVT.

The V and J genes are TRBV27 and TRBJ2-7; 8 bases map to TRBD1. The trim removed 3 bases at V and 6 bases at J, leaving 4 bases unmatched. This CDR3 is built from 13 residues. Germline loops: CDR1 MNHEY, CDR2 SMNVEV (reference sequence). In nucleotides, the CDR3 is TGTGCCAGCAGTTTCGACAGGGGTCGCGAGCAGTACTTC. Translating gives CASSFDRGREQYF.

The V and J genes are TRBV27 and TRBJ2-1, with D unresolved. The ends were cut back, 4 bases at V and 4 bases at J, with 5 bases in the middle. CDR1 and CDR2 (germline): MNHEY, SMNVEV (reference sequence). The CDR3 has 12 residues. CDR3 sequence: CASSSTYNEQFF. In DNA, the CDR3 is TGTGCCAGCAGTTCCACTTACAATGAGCAGTTCTTC.

J is TRBJ1-5 and V is TRBV25-1; 9 nucleotides agree with TRBD1. This CDR3 is 14 amino acids long. The V gene's germline CDR1 is MGHDK and CDR2 SYGVNS. J gave up 3 bases and V 4 bases, and 1 base lay outside the gene matches. The CDR3: CASSGTGVNQPQHF. The CDR3 DNA sequence: TGTGCCAGCAGTGGGACAGGGGTCAATCAGCCCCAGCATTTT.

V gene TRBV14 combines with J gene TRBJ1-1; tentatively, D is TRBD1 (6 bases). CDR3 size: 16 residues. Trimming removed 3 bases from V and 4 bases from J, with 18 bases in between. Germline CDR1 is SGHDN and CDR2 is FVKESK. CDR3 in DNA: TGTGCCAGCAGCCAGGACAGTATTCGGATCGGCACTGAAGCTTTCTTT. It codes for CASSQDSIRIGTEAFF.

This CDR3 reads CASRQGRGEQFF. The DNA for the CDR3 is TGTGCCAGCAGGCAGGGGAGGGGTGAGCAGTTCTTC. The V gene is TRBV27, the J gene TRBJ2-1; D perhaps matches TRBD2 (7 bases). V was cut by 6 bases and J by 9 bases, with 12 bases left in between. Germline lookup yields CDR1 MNHEY and CDR2 SMNVEV (reference sequence). The CDR3 contains 12 residues.

The CDR3 DNA sequence: TGTGCCAGCAGTCCCCTCGGTTCAGATACGCAGTATTTT. Translating gives CASSPLGSDTQYF. This rearrangement joins TRBV28 to TRBJ2-3, with D hard to call. The V gene lost 5 bases and the J gene lost 4 bases, with 10 bases spanning the gap. The CDR3 runs 13 residues. CDR1 and CDR2 from the germline V gene are MDHEN and SYDVKM.

In this sample, this clone turned up a few times. The chain is built from TRBV29-1 and TRBJ2-2; 11 nucleotides line up with TRBD2. V shed 6 bases, J shed 1 base, and the junction held 1 base outside the gene matches. CDR3 length: 14 residues. CDR1 is SQVTM, CDR2 ANQGSEA, per germline. The CDR3 region has the DNA TGCAGCGTGGGGACTAGCGGGAACACCGGGGAGCTGTTTTTT. Residues: CSVGTSGNTGELFF.

Only one count was recorded for this clone. V and J are TRBV6-4 and TRBJ1-1; D remains unclear. The CDR3 is made up of 16 amino acids. CDR1 and CDR2 from the germline V gene are MRHNA and SNTAGT. Trimming shortened V by 4 bases and J by 8 bases, and 23 bases separated the two germline ends. CDR3 coding DNA: TGTGCCAGCAGTGCTCTAGGCGCCGGGGAAGCAAGCGAAGCTTTCTTT. Encoded protein: CASSALGAGEASEAFF.

This clone appeared once. This sequence joins TRBV27 and TRBJ2-1, with D possibly matching TRBD1 (6 bases). This CDR3 is built from 15 residues. The V gene lost 7 bases and the J gene lost 3 bases, with 16 bases spanning the gap. CDR1 MNHEY and CDR2 SMNVEV come from the germline V gene (reference sequence). CDR3 region: CASTPQGPNYNEQFF. For the CDR3, the DNA is TGTGCCAGCACCCCACAGGGACCCAACTACAATGAGCAGTTCTTC.

The V call is TRBV28, the J call TRBJ2-5; 7 nucleotides agree with TRBD1. The CDR3 length is 16 residues. Trimming removed 2 bases from V and 3 bases from J; junction bases left unmatched: 9. Germline CDR1 MDHEN, CDR2 SYDVKM. CDR3 residues: CASSLAHRGGEETQYF. CDR3 DNA sequence: TGTGCCAGCAGTTTAGCCCACAGGGGCGGAGAAGAGACCCAGTACTTC.

The chain links TRBV5-1 to TRBJ2-7; D uncertain. The V end lost 0 bases, the J end lost 3 bases, and 7 bases lay between the germline ends. Germline V lookup: CDR1 SGHRS, CDR2 YFSETQ. The CDR3 spans 13 residues. CDR3 nucleotide sequence: TGCGCCAGCAGCTTGGTAACATACTACGAGCAGTACTTC. This encodes CASSLVTYYEQYF.

J is TRBJ2-5 and V is TRBV24-1; perhaps TRBD1 as D (5 bases). V lost 3 bases to trimming and J lost 4 bases, with 8 bases between them. This CDR3 is built from 13 residues. Germline V gene sequence: CDR1 KGHDR, CDR2 SFDVKD. CDR3 bases: TGTGCCACCAGTGATCCAGGGTTAGAGACCCAGTACTTC. It translates to CATSDPGLETQYF.

The chain combines TRBV5-1 with TRBJ2-2, with D possibly TRBD1 on 5 matching bases. The CDR3 spans 14 residues. Trimming shortened V by 5 bases and J by 4 bases, and 12 bases separated the two germline ends. Germline V CDR1 and CDR2: SGHRS, YFSETQ. CDR3 DNA sequence: TGCGCCAGCAGGTGGCAGGGTGGCACCGGGGAGCTGTTTTTT. Translated: CASRWQGGTGELFF.

The V call is TRBV28, the J call TRBJ1-5; 8 bases fit TRBD1. This CDR3 region has 14 residues. V was pared by 7 bases and J by 7 bases, with 9 bases of the junction left unmatched. The germline gives CDR1 MDHEN, CDR2 SYDVKM. CDR3 in amino acids: CASNTYRGWQPQHF. The CDR3 coding sequence is TGTGCCAGCAACACATACAGGGGGTGGCAGCCCCAGCATTTT.

V and J are TRBV5-6 and TRBJ2-7, with 10 bases lining up with TRBD1. CDR1 SGHDT and CDR2 YYEEEE come from the germline V gene. V dropped 4 bases and J dropped 2; count of bases not matched to a gene: 6. CDR3 size: 15 residues. CDR3 in amino acids: CASSPLTGGPYEQYF. The DNA for the CDR3 is TGTGCCAGCAGCCCGTTGACAGGGGGCCCCTACGAGCAGTACTTC.